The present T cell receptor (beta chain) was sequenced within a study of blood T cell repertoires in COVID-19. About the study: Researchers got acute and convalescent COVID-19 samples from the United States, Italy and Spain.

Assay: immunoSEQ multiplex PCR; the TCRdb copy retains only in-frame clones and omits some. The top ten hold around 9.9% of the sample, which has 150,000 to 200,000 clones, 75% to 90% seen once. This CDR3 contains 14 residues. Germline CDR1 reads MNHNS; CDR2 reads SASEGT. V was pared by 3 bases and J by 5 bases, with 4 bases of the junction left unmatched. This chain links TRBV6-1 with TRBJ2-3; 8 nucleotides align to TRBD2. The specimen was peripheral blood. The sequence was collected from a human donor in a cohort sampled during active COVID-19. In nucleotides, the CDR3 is TGTGCCAGCAGTGACCGGCGGGGGGTAGATACGCAGTATTTT. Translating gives CASSDRRGVDTQYF.